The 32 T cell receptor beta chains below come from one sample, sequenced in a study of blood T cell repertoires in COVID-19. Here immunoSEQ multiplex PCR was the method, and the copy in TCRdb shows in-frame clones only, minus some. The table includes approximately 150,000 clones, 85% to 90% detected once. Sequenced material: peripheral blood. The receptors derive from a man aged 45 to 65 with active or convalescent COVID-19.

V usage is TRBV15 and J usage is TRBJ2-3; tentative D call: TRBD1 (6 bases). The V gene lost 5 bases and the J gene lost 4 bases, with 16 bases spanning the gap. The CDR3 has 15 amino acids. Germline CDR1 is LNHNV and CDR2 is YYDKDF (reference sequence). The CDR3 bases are TGTGCCACCAGCGCCCGGACCCAGGGGTCAGATACGCAGTATTTT. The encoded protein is CATSARTQGSDTQYF.

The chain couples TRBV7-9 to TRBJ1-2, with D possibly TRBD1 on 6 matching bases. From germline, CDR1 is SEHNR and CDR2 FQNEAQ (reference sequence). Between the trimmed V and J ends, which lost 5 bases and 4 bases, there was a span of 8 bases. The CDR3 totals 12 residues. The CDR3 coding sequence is TGTGCCAGCAGCCCGGACAGCTATGGCTACACCTTC. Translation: CASSPDSYGYTF.

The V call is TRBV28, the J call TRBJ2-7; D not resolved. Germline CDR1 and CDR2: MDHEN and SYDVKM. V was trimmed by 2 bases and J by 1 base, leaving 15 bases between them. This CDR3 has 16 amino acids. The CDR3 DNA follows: TGTGCCAGCAGTTTAGCGCAGCAGGCATTGTCCTACGAGCAGTACTTC. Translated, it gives CASSLAQQALSYEQYF.

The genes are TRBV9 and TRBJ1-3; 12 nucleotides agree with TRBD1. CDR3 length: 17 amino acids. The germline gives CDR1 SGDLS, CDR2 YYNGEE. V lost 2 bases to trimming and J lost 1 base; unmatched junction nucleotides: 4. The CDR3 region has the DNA TGTGCCAGCAGCGTCACGGGACAGGGGGCTTCTGGAAACACCATATATTTT. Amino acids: CASSVTGQGASGNTIYF.

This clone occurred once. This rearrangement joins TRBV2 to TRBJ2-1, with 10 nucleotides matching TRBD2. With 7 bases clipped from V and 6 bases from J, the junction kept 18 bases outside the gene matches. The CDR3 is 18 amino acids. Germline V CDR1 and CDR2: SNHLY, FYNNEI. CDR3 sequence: CASNPSSGRARTSNEQFF. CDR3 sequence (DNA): TGTGCCAGCAACCCCTCGAGCGGGAGGGCAAGGACTTCCAATGAGCAGTTCTTC.

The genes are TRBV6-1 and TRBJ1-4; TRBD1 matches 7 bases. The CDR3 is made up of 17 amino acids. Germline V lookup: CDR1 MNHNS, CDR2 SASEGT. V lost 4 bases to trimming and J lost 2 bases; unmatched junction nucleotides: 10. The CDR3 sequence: CASSAYRGSNTNEKLFF. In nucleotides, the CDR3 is TGTGCCAGCAGTGCCTACAGGGGCTCTAACACTAATGAAAAACTGTTTTTT.

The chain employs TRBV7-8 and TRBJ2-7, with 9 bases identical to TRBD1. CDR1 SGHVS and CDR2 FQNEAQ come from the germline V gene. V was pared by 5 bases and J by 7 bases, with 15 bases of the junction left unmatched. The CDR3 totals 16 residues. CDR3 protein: CASSPAGTGRVREQYF. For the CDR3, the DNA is TGTGCCAGCAGCCCGGCCGGGACAGGGAGGGTAAGGGAGCAGTACTTC.

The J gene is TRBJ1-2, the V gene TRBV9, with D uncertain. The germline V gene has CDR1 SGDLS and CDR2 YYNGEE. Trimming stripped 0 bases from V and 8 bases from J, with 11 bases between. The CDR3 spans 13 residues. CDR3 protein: CASSVDRGDGYTF. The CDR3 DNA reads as TGTGCCAGCAGCGTAGATCGAGGTGACGGCTACACCTTC. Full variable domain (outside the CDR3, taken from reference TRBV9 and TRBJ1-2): DSGVTQTPKHLITATGQRVTLRCSPRSGDLSVYWYQQSLDQGLQFLIQYYNGEERAKGNILERFSAQQFPDLHSELNLSSLELGDSALYFCASSVDRGDGYTFGSGTRLTVV.

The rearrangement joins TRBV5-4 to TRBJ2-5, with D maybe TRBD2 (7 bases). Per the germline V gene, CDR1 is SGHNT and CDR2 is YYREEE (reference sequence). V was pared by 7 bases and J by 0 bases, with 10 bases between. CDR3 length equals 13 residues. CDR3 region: CASGGAYQETQYF. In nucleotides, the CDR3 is TGTGCCAGCGGGGGGGCTTACCAAGAGACCCAGTACTTC.

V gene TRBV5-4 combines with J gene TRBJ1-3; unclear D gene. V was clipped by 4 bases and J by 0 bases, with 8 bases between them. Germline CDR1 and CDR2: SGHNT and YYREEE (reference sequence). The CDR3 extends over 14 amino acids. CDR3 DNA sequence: TGTGCCAGCAGCACAGCGGGCTCTGGAAACACCATATATTTT. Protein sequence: CASSTAGSGNTIYF.

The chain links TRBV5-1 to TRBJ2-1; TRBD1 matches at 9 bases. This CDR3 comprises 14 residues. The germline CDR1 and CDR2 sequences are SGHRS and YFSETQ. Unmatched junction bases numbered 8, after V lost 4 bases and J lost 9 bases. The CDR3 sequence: CASSRSGTGFEQFF. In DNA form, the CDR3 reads TGCGCCAGCAGCAGATCCGGGACAGGGTTTGAGCAGTTCTTC. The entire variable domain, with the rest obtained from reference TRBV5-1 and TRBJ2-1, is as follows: KAGVTQTPRYLIKTRGQQVTLSCSPISGHRSVSWYQQTPGQGLQFLFEYFSETQRNKGNFPGRFSGRQFSNSRSEMNVSTLELGDSALYLCASSRSGTGFEQFFGPGTRLTVL.

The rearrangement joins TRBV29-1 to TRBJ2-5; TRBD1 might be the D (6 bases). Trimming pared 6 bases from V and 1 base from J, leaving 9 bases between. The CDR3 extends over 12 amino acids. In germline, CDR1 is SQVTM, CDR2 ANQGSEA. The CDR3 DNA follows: TGCAGCGTCGACAGGACCCAAGAGACCCAGTACTTC. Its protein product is CSVDRTQETQYF. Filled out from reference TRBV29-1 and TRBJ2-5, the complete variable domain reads SAVISQKPSRDICQRGTSLTIQCQVDSQVTMMFWYRQQPGQSLTLIATANQGSEATYESGFVIDKFPISRPNLTFSTLTVSNMSPEDSSIYLCSVDRTQETQYFGPGTRLLVL.

In DNA form, the CDR3 reads TGTGCCAGCAGCCTCTTCGTCGGACTAGCGGGAGTCGAGACCCAGTACTTC. It codes for CASSLFVGLAGVETQYF. This chain uses TRBV7-9 with TRBJ2-5, with TRBD2 matching 13 bases. The CDR3 covers 17 residues. J gave up 5 bases and V 5 bases, and 11 bases lay outside the gene matches. CDR1 is SEHNR and CDR2 is FQNEAQ in the germline V gene (reference sequence).

DNA of the CDR3: TGTGCCACCAGTGATTTCAACAGCCCGTATGAGCAGTTCTTC. Translation gives CATSDFNSPYEQFF. V usage is TRBV24-1 and J usage is TRBJ2-1; D call uncertain. CDR3 length equals 14 residues. V lost 1 base, J lost 8 bases, and 11 bases lay in between. Germline values: CDR1 KGHDR, CDR2 SFDVKD.

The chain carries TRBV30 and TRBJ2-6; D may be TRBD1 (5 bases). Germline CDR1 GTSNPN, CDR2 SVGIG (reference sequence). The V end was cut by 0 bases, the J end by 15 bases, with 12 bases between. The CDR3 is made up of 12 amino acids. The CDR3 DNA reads TGTGCCTGGAGTGTTACAGGTCCCTCCCTGACTTTC. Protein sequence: CAWSVTGPSLTF.

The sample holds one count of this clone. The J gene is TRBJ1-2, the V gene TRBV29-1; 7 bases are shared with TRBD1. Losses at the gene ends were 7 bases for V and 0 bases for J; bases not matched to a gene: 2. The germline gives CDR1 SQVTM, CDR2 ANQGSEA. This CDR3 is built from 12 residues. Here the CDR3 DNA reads TGCAGCGCTGGGACAGCTAACTATGGCTACACCTTC. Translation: CSAGTANYGYTF.

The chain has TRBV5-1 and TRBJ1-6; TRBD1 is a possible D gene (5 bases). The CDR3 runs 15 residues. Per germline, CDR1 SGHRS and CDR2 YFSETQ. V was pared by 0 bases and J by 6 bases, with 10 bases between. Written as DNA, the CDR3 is TGCGCCAGCAGCTTGGAGCAGGGCTTTAATTCACCCCTCCACTTT. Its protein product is CASSLEQGFNSPLHF.

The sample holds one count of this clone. The CDR3 coding sequence is TGTGCCAGCAGTGTATCGGGGGGTATTCAGCCCCAGCATTTT. Protein: CASSVSGGIQPQHF. The chain employs TRBV2 and TRBJ1-5, with D possibly being TRBD1 (5 bases). The ends were cut back, 4 bases at V and 6 bases at J, with 13 bases in the middle. Germline V gene lookup returns CDR1 SNHLY and CDR2 FYNNEI. This CDR3 is built from 14 residues.

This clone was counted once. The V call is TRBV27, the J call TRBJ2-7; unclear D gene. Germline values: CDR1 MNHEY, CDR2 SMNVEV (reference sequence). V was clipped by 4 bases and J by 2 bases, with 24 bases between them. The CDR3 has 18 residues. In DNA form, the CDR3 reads TGTGCCAGCAGTTCAAAGCAACCTCCCGACTCGGATCCCTACGAGCAGTACTTC. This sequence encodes CASSSKQPPDSDPYEQYF.

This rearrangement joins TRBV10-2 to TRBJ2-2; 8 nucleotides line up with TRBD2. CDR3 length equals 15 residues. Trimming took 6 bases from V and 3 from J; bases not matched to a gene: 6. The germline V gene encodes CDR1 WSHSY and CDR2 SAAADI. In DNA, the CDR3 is TGCGCCAGCAGGCTTGCGGGGGGTTACACCGGGGAGCTGTTTTTT. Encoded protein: CASRLAGGYTGELFF.

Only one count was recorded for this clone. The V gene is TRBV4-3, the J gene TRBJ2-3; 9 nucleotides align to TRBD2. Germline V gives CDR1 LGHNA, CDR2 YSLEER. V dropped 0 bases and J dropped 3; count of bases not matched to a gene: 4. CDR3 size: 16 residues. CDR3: CASSQELAGITDTQYF. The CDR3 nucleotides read TGCGCCAGCAGCCAAGAGCTAGCGGGGATAACAGATACGCAGTATTTT.

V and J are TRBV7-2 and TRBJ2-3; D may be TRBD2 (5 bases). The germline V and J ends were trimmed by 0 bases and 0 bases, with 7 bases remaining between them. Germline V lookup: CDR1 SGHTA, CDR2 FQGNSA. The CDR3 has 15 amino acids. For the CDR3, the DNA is TGTGCCAGCAGCTTAGCGCGGACTAGCACAGATACGCAGTATTTT. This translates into CASSLARTSTDTQYF.

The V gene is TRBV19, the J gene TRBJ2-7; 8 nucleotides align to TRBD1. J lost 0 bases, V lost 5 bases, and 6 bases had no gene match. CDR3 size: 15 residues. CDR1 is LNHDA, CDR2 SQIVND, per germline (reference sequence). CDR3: CASSPRTGSSYEQYF. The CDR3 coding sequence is TGTGCCAGTAGTCCACGGACAGGGAGCTCCTACGAGCAGTACTTC. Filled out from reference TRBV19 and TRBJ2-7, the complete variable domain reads DGGITQSPKYLFRKEGQNVTLSCEQNLNHDAMYWYRQDPGQGLRLIYYSQIVNDFQKGDIAEGYSVSREKKESFPLTVTSAQKNPTAFYLCASSPRTGSSYEQYFGPGTRLTVT.

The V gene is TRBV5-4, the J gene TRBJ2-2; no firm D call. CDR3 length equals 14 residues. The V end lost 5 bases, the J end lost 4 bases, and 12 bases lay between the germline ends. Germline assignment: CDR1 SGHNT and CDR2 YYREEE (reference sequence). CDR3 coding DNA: TGTGCCAGCAGTCAACTTAGCTCCACCGGGGAGCTGTTTTTT. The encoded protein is CASSQLSSTGELFF.

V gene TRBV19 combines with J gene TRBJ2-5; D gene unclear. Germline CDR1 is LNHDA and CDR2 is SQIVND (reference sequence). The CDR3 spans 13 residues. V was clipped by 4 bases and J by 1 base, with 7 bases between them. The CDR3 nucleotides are TGTGCCAGTAGTAGGCCGGGCCAAGAGACCCAGTACTTC. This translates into CASSRPGQETQYF.

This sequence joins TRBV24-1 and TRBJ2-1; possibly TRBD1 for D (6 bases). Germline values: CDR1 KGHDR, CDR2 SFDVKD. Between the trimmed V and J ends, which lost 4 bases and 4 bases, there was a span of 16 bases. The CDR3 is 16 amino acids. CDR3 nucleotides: TGTGCCACCAGTGACCCCGGGGCAGGGGAATACAATGAGCAGTTCTTC. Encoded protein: CATSDPGAGEYNEQFF.

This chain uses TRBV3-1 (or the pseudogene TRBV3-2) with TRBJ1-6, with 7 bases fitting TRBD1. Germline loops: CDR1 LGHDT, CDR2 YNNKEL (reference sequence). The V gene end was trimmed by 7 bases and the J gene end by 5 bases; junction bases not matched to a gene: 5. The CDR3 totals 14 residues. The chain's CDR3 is CASTPGQNNSPLHF. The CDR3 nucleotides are TGTGCCAGCACCCCGGGACAGAATAATTCACCCCTCCACTTT.

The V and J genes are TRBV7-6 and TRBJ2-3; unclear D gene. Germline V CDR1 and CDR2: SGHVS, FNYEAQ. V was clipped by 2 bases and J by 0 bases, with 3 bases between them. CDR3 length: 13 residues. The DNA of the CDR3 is TGTGCCAGCAGCTTACCTAGCACAGATACGCAGTATTTT. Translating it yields CASSLPSTDTQYF. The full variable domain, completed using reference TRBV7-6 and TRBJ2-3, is GAGVSQSPRYKVTKRGQDVALRCDPISGHVSLYWYRQALGQGPEFLTYFNYEAQQDKSGLPNDRFSAERPEGSISTLTIQRTEQRDSAMYRCASSLPSTDTQYFGPGTRLTVL.

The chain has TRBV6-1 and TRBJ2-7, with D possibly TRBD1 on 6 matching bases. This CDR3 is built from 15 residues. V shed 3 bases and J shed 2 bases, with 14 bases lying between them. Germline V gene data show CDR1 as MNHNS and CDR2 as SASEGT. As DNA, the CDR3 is TGTGCCAGCAGTGAGGTTGGGGGCGCCCCCTACGAGCAGTACTTC. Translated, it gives CASSEVGGAPYEQYF.

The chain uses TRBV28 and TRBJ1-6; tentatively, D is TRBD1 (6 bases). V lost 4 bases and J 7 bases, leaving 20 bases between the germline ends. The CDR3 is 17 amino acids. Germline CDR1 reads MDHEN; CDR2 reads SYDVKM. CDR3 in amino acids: CASSSDAHIGGNSPLHF. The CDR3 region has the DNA TGTGCCAGCAGTTCTGACGCCCATATAGGGGGAAATTCACCCCTCCACTTT.

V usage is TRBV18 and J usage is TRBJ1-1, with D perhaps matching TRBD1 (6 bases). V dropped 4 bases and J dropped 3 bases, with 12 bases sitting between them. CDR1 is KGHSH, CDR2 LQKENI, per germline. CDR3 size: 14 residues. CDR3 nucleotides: TGTGCCAGCTCACTACAGGGTAGAGACACTGAAGCTTTCTTT. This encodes CASSLQGRDTEAFF.

CDR3: CASSLGQSSSYEQYF. CDR3 nucleotides: TGTGCCAGCAGCTTAGGACAGTCGAGCTCCTACGAGCAGTACTTC. The chain is built from TRBV11-2 and TRBJ2-7; a weak D match, TRBD1 (5 bases). With 1 base removed from V and 0 bases from J, the gap between germline ends came to 10 bases. This CDR3 contains 15 residues. Germline-derived CDR1 and CDR2 are SGHAT and FQNNGV.